Detailed here is one T cell receptor beta chain. The data stem from a study of blood T cell repertoires in COVID-19. Across the study: Researchers got acute and convalescent COVID-19 samples from the United States, Italy and Spain. T cells, B-cell-depleted T cells, or PBMCs provided the cDNA or gDNA that served as material.

Germline V gene sequence: CDR1 SQVTM, CDR2 ANQGSEA. V gave up 7 bases and J gave up 8 bases; unmatched junction bases: 8. The CDR3 has 12 residues. In the original analysis: Cell counts per sample came from amplifying reference gene primers. The data were produced by immunoSEQ multiplex PCR, yet TCRdb's version contains in-frame clones alone and is incomplete. V and J calls and clone size are those listed in that table; D and trimming were worked out from the DNA. The sample holds fewer than 200,000 clones, about four fifths seen once. The source of this sequence is a woman aged 65 to 85 who had recovered from COVID-19. This chain joins TRBV29-1 and TRBJ2-3; 8 bases align to TRBD2. The source material was peripheral blood. DNA for the CDR3: TGCAGCGCCGGGGGGGCGGAGGGTACGCAGTATTTT. This gives the protein CSAGGAEGTQYF.